The TCR beta chain described here comes from a study of cytomegalovirus exposure and HLA in healthy donors. As concerns this clone: The antigen remains undetermined.

PCR involved 60 Vbeta and 13 Jbeta primers. Measured with immunoSEQ multiplex PCR; TCRdb has only the in-frame clones, and not every one. The sample lists roughly 150,000 clones; about three fifths were seen once. Whole-study findings and limits: Donor immune exposure was known only as CMV serostatus. TCR sequences were mostly rare, though some public TCRs occurred in many donors. Some TCR beta chains (roughly 160 of them) were listed as cytomegalovirus-associated. Several top significant clusters appeared, in a later analysis, to be linked to common viral pathogens.

V lost 1 base to trimming and J lost 14 bases; unmatched junction nucleotides: 5. CDR3 size: 12 residues. The germline V gene encodes CDR1 SGHKS and CDR2 YYEKEE (reference sequence). The material sequenced was PBMCs. The receptor was derived from a woman aged 25 to 45 in good health and CMV-seropositive. V gene TRBV5-5 combines with J gene TRBJ2-1, with 8 bases lining up with TRBD1. This CDR3 is CASSLRDRMEFF. The CDR3 DNA reads TGTGCCAGCAGCTTGAGGGACAGGATGGAGTTCTTC.